This TCR beta chain was retrieved from a study of blood T cell repertoires in COVID-19 (dated by TCRdb to 2020 to 2021). Study-wide context: Samples from collaborators originated in the United States, Italy and Spain and spanned both the acute and convalescent phases of COVID-19. The material from the prospective study consisted of cDNA or gDNA derived from T cells, B-cell-depleted T cells, or PBMCs. Subjects who had been exposed to COVID-19, were actively infected with it, or had recovered from it provided the deeply sampled blood TCRbeta repertoires that made up the dataset. A freely available public database, intended as a resource for researchers studying the immune response to SARS-CoV-2, is where the repertoires were released. Samples came from the ongoing ImmuneRACE study (first 160 participants) plus 1,254 subjects from 6 global collaborators. Sample metadata almost always included a de-identified subject ID, COVID-19 status, age in years and sex. HLA class I and class II types, where available, came from metadata supplied by the sample provider rather than from assay-based typing. Results the study describes overall, beyond this receptor: The quantity of clinical and demographic metadata differed by source and by participant and was supplied without curation.

Each collaborating institution followed its own protocols to collect whole blood in K2EDTA tubes. For TCRbeta analysis, collaborator samples were shipped as frozen whole blood, as isolated PBMCs, or as DNA extracted from either sample type. Details on this clone: Its antigen has not been determined. Base quality data are lacking; no much larger clone is found one base away.

TCRbeta CDR3 regions were amplified from genomic DNA using the immunoSEQ Assay, a bias-controlled multiplex PCR. The paper's data handling went like this. The number of nucleated cells in each sample was estimated from the amplification of reference gene primers within the assay. To quantify the absolute abundance of each unique TCRbeta CDR3 rearrangement, sequence reads were collapsed and filtered. Productive Simpson clonality was computed per sample as the square root of Simpson's diversity index over productive rearrangements. As stored in TCRdb, this immuneACCESS dataset retains in-frame rearrangements with V and J assigned. A fraction of the clones does not appear; measured against another copy, unresolved V genes explain less than half of the discrepancy, and the remainder lacks a known reason. The V and J calls and clone size come from that table; D and trimming were worked out from the DNA. The sample includes 200,000 or so clones, with roughly 80% observed a single time. The ten largest clones add up to roughly 10% of the sample.

V and J are truncated by 8 bases and 5 bases respectively, leaving an intervening sequence of 2 bases. CDR1 and CDR2 were assigned from the germline V gene as SGHTS and YDEGEE. The CDR3 runs 8 residues from the cysteine to the phenylalanine. Only the CDR3 DNA stays, 24 bases, in frame from base 1. The receptor comes from a woman older than 75 with acute or convalescent COVID-19. Sequenced input: peripheral blood. The rearrangement combines TRBV5-8 with TRBJ2-7; the D gene is unclear. The CDR3 loop reads CASNEQYF. The sequenced DNA: TGTGCCAGTAACGAGCAGTACTTC.